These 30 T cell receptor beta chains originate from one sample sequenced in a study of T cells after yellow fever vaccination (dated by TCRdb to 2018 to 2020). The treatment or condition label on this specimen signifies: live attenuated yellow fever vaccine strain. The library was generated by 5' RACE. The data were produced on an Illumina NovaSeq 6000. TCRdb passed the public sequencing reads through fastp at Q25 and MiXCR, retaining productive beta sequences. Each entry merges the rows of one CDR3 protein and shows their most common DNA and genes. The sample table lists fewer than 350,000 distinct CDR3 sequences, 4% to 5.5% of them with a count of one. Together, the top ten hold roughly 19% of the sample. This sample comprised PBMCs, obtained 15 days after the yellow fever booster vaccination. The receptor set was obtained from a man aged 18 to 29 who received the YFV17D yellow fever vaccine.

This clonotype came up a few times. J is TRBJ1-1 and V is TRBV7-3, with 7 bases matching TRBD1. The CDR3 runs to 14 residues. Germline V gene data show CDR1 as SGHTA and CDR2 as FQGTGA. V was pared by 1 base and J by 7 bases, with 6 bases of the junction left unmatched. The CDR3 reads CASSLRAGGVEAFF. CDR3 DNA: TGTGCCAGCAGCTTAAGGGCAGGGGGTGTTGAAGCTTTCTTT.

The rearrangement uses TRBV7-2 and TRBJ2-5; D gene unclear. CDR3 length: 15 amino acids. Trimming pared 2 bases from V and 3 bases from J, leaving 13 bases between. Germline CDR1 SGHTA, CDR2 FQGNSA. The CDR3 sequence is CASSLKTRWEETQYF. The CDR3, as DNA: TGTGCCAGCAGCTTAAAGACCAGGTGGGAAGAGACCCAGTACTTC.

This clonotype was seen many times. The CDR3 reads CSARVPLTGELFF. As DNA, the CDR3 is TGCAGTGCTAGAGTTCCCCTAACCGGGGAGCTGTTTTTT. The gene calls are TRBV20-1 and TRBJ2-2, with D unclear. The CDR3 runs to 13 residues. Trimming took off 1 base at V and 5 bases at J, with 8 bases between the two ends. The germline CDR1 and CDR2 sequences are DFQATT and SNEGSKA (reference sequence).

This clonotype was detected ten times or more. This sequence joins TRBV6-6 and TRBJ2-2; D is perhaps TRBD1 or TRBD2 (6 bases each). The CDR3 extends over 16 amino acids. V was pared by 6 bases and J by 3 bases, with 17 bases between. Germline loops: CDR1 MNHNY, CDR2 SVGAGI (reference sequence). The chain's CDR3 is CASSPWGARDTGELFF. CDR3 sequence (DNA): TGTGCCAGCAGCCCGTGGGGGGCGCGGGACACCGGGGAGCTGTTTTTT.

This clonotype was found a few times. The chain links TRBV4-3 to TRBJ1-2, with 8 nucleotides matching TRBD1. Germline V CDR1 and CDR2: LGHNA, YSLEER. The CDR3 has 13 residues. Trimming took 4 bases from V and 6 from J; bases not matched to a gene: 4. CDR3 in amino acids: CASSPQTGDGYTF. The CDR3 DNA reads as TGCGCCAGCAGCCCACAGACAGGGGATGGCTACACCTTC.

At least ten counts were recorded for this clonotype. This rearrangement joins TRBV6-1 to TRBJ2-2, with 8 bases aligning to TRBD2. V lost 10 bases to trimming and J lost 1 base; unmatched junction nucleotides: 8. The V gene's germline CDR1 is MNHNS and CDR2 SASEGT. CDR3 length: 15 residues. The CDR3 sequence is CATHGSGENTGELFF. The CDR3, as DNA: TGTGCCACCCACGGTAGCGGGGAGAACACCGGGGAGCTGTTTTTT.

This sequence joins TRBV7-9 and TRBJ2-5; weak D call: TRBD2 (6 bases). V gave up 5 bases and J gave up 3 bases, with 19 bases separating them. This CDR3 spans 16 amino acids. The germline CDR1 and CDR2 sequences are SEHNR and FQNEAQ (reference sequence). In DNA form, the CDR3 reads TGTGCCAGCAGCCTGCTCCCGGGAGAGGCGGAAGAGACCCAGTACTTC. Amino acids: CASSLLPGEAEETQYF.

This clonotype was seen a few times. The CDR3 loop reads CASSVFGTGPYNEQFF. The CDR3 nucleotides are TGTGCCAGCAGCGTCTTCGGGACAGGCCCCTACAATGAGCAGTTCTTC. This chain links TRBV9 with TRBJ2-1, with TRBD1 matching over 8 bases. The CDR3 covers 16 residues. J lost 2 bases, V lost 2 bases, and 6 bases had no gene match. Germline V CDR1 and CDR2: SGDLS, YYNGEE.

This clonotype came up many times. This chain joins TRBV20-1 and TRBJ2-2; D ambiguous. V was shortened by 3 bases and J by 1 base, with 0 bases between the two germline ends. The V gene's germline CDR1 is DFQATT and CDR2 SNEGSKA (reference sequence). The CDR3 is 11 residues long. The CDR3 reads CSARNTGELFF. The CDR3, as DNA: TGCAGTGCTAGGAACACCGGGGAGCTGTTTTTT.

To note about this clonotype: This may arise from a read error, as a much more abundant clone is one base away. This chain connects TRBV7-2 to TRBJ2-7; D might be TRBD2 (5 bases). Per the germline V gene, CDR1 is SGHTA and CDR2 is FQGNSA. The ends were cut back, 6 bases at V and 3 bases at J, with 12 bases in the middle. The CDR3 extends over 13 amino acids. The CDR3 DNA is TGTGCCAGCAGTAGAATTCGGGACTACGAGCAGTACGTC. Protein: CASSRIRDYEQYV.

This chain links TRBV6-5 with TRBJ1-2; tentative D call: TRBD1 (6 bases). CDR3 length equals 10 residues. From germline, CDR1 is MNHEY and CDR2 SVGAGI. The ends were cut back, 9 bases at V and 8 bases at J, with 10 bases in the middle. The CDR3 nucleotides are TGTGCCAGTTACAGGGACGGCTACACCTTC. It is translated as CASYRDGYTF.

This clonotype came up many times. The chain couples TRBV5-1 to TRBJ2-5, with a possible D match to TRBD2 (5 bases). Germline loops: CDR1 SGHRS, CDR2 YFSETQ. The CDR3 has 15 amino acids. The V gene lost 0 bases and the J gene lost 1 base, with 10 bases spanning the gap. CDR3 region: CASSLGGSAQETQYF. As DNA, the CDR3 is TGCGCCAGCAGCTTGGGAGGGTCTGCCCAAGAGACCCAGTACTTC.

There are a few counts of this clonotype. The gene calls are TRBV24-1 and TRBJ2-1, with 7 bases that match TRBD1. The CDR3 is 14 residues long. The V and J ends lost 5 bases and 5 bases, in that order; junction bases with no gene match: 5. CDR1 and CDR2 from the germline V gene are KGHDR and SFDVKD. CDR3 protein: CATSGLDRDNEQFF. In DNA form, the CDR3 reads TGTGCCACCAGTGGCCTCGACAGGGACAATGAGCAGTTCTTC.

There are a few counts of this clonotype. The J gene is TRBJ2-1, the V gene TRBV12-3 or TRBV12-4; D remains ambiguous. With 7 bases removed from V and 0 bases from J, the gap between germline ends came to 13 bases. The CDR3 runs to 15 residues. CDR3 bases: TGTGCCAGCACCCCACGGATAAGCTCCTACAATGAGCAGTTCTTC. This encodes CASTPRISSYNEQFF.

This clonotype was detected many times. Written as DNA, the CDR3 is TGTGCCAGCTCCCAGACAGACCTGAGCACTGAAGCTTTCTTT. This codes for CASSQTDLSTEAFF. The chain carries TRBV9 and TRBJ1-1; TRBD1 might be the D (5 bases). CDR3 length equals 14 residues. V was clipped by 7 bases and J by 4 bases, with 17 bases between them. Germline V gene sequence: CDR1 SGDLS, CDR2 YYNGEE.

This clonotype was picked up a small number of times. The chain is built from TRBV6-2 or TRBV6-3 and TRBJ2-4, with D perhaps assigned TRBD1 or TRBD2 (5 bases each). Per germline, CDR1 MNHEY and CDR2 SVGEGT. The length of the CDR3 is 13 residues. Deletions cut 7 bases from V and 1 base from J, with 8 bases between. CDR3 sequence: CASIGAAKNIQYF. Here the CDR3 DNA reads TGTGCCAGCATCGGGGCGGCCAAAAACATTCAGTACTTC.

CDR3: CASSQDSTGNYGYTF. The CDR3 coding sequence is TGCGCCAGCAGCCAAGATTCGACGGGGAACTATGGCTACACCTTC. This chain uses TRBV4-3 with TRBJ1-2; no clear D gene. The CDR3 contains 15 residues. V lost 0 bases to trimming and J lost 2 bases, with 10 bases between them. Germline V gene sequence: CDR1 LGHNA, CDR2 YSLEER.

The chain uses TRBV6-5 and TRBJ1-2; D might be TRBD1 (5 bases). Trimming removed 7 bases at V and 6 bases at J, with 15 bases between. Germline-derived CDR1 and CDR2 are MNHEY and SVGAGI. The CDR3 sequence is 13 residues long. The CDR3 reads CASISGGSDGYTF. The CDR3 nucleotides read TGTGCCAGCATCTCCGGGGGGTCGGATGGCTACACCTTC.

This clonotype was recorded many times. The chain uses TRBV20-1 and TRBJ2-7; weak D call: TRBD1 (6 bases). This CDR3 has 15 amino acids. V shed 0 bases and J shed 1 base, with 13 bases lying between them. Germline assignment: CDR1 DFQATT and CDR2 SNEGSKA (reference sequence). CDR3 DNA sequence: TGCAGTGCTAGAGACCCCAGGGGCAGGTCCTACGAGCAGTACTTC. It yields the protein CSARDPRGRSYEQYF.

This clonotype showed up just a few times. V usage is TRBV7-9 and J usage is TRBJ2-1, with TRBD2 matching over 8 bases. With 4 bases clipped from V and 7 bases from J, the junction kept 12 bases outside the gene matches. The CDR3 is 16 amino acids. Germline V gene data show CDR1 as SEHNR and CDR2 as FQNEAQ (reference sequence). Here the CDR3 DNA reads TGTGCCAGCAGCTCCCTCGGGGGGGGAAGACCTAATGAGCAGTTCTTC. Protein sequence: CASSSLGGGRPNEQFF.

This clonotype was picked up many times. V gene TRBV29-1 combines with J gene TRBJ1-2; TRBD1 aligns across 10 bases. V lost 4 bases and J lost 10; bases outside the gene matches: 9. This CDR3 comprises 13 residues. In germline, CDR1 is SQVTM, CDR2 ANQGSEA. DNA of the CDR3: TGCAGCGTTGGTGTGGGACAGGGGAATTCCTACACCTTC. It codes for CSVGVGQGNSYTF.

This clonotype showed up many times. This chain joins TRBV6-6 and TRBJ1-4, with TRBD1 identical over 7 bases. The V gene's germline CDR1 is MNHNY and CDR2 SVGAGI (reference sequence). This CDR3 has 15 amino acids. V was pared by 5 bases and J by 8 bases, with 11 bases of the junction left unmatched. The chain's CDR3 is CASSDPTGSEEKLFF. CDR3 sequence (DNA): TGTGCCAGCAGTGACCCGACAGGGTCGGAAGAAAAACTGTTTTTT.

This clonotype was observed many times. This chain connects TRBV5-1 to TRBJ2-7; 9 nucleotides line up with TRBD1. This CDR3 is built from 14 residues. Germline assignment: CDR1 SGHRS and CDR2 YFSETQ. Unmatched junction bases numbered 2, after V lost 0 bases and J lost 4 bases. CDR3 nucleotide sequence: TGCGCCAGCAGCTTGGCCGGGACAGGGTACGAGCAGTACTTC. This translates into CASSLAGTGYEQYF.

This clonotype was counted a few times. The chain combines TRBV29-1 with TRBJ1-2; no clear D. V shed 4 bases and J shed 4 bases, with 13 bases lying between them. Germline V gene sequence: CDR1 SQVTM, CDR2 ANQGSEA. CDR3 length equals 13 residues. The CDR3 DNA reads TGCAGCGTTGTATTGGCAGGTCCCTATGGCTACACCTTC. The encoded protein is CSVVLAGPYGYTF.

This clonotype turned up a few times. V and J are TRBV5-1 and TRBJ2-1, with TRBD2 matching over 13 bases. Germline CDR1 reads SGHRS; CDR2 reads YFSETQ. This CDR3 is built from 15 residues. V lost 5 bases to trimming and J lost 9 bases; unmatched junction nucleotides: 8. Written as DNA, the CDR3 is TGCGCCAGCAGTACGACTAGCGGGGGGCTCGGTGAGCAGTTCTTC. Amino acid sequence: CASSTTSGGLGEQFF.

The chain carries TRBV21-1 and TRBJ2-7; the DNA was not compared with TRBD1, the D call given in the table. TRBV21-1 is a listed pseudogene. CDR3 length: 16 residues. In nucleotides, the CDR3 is TGTGCCAGCAGCAAACCGGACAGGGAGGGATATTCCGAGCAGTACTTC. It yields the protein CASSKPDREGYSEQYF.

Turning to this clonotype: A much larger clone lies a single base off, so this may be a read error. DNA of the CDR3: TGTGCCAGCAGCTTAGGACTGGGGAACACCATATATTTT. As protein: CASSLGLGNTIYF. The rearrangement uses TRBV7-9 and TRBJ1-3, with D unclear. The germline gives CDR1 SEHNR, CDR2 FQNEAQ (reference sequence). The CDR3 consists of 13 residues. V was cut by 1 base and J by 7 bases, with 8 bases left in between. Combining the CDR3 with reference TRBV7-9 and TRBJ1-3 gives the whole variable domain DTGVSQNPRHKITKRGQNVTFRCDPISEHNRLYWYRQTLGQGPEFLTYFQNEAQLEKSRLLSDRFSAERPKGSFSTLEIQRTEQGDSAMYLCASSLGLGNTIYFGEGSWLTVV.

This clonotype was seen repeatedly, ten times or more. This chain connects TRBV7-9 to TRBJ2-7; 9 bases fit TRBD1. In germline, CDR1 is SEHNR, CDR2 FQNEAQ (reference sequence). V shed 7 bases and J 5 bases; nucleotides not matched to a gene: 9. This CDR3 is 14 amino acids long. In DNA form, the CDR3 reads TGTGCCAGCACCGAGGACAGGGGAAAAAACGAGCAGTACTTC. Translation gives CASTEDRGKNEQYF.

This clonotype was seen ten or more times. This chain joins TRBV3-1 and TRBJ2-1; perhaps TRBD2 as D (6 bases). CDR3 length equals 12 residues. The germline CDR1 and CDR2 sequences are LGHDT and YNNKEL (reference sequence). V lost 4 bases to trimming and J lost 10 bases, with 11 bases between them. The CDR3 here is CASSLQAGEQFF. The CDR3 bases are TGTGCCAGCAGCCTCCAGGCGGGGGAGCAGTTCTTC.

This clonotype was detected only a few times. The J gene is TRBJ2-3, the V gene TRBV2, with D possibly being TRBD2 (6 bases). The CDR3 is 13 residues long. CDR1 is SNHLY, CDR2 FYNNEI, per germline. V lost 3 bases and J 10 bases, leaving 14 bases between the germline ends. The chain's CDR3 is CASSEYAGEAQYF. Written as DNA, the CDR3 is TGTGCCAGCAGTGAGTATGCCGGGGAGGCGCAGTATTTT.